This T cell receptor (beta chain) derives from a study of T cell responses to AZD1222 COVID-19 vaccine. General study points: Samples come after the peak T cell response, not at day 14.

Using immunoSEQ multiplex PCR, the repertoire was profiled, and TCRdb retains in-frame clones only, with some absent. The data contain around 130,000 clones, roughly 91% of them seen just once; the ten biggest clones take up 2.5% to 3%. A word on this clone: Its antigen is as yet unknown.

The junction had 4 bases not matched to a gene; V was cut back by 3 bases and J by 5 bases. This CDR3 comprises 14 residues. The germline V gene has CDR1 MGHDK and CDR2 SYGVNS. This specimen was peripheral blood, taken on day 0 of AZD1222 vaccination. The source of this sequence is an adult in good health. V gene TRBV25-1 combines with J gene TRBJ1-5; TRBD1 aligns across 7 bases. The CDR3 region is CASSDRGYYQPQHF. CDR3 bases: TGTGCCAGCAGTGACAGGGGGTATTATCAGCCCCAGCATTTT. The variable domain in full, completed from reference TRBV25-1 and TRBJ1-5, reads EADIYQTPRYLVIGTGKKITLECSQTMGHDKMYWYQQDPGMELHLIHYSYGVNSTEKGDLSSESTVSRIRTEHFPLTLESARPSHTSQYLCASSDRGYYQPQHFGDGTRLSIL.